This record covers a single T cell receptor (beta chain). The antigen is not known. V lost 0 bases to trimming and J lost 2 bases; unmatched junction nucleotides: 4. Germline lookup yields CDR1 LGHDT and CDR2 YNNKEL (reference sequence). This CDR3 comprises 15 residues. These data come from a study of T cells in Graves' hyperthyroidism and ophthalmopathy. Notes on the study in general: Most clonotypes expanded in thyroid above 0.001 were likewise present in blood.

From RNA transcripts, TCR beta CDR3 regions were amplified. The HTBI primer set served for first-round RT-PCR of the TCR CDR3. TCRdb passed the multiplex PCR reads through MiXCR, listing each CDR3 protein once. There are a few hundred thousand distinct CDR3 sequences in the sample; 12% to 15% occur only once, and around 13% lies in the top ten. Graves' hyperthyroidism is called stable when ophthalmopathy does not progress within 18 months. This TCR came from a woman in her thirties or forties with Graves' hyperthyroidism. V gene TRBV3-1 combines with J gene TRBJ2-7, with 7 nucleotides matching TRBD2. The sample was blood. In DNA, the CDR3 is TGTGCCAGCAGCCAAGAATGGGACTACGCCTACGAGCAGTACTTC. Protein sequence: CASSQEWDYAYEQYF.